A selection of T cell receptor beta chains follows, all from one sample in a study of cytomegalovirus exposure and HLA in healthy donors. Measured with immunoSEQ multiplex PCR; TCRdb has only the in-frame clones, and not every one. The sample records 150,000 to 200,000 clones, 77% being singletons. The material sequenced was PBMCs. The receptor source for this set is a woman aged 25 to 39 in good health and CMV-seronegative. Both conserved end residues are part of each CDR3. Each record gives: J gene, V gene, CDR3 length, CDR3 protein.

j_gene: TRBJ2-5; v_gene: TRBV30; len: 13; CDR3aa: CAGTGLGGETQYF
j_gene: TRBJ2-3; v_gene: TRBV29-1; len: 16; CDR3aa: CSVRVRGDSSTDTQYF
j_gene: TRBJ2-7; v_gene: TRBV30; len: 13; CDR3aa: CAWRGYVSYEQYF
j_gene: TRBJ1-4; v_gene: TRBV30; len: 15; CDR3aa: CAWSPGTGPNEKLFF
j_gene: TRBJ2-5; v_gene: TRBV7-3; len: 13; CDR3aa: CASSSGYSWGPYF
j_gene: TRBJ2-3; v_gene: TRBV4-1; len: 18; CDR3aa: CASSQDGSGTPAADTQYF
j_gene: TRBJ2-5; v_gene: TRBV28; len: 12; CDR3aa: CASSLSYSTQYF
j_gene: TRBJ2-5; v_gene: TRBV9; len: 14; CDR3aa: CASSVSGFPETQYF
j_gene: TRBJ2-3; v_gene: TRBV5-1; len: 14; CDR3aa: CASSLGASTDTQYF
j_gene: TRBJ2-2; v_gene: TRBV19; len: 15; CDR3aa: CASSIVGGLSGELFF
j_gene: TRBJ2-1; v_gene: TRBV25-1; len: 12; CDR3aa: CASSIYKNEQFF
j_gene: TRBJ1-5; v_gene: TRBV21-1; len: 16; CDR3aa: CASSARDRWCNQPQHF
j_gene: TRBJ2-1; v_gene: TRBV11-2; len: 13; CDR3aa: CASITPGGREQFF
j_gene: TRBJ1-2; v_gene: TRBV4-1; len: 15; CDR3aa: CASSQDPAGETGYTF
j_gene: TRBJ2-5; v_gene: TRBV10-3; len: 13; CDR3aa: CAMRDDAQETQYF